The T cell receptor beta chain under discussion was sequenced for a study of cytomegalovirus exposure and HLA in healthy donors. Study-level points and caveats: Most subjects' HLA-A and HLA-B alleles were reportedly predicted from TCR beta sequences. 87-base-pair reads could not separate some V segments, including TRBV6-2 and TRBV6-3. Within a later analysis, the majority of CMV-associated TCR beta chains appeared HLA-restricted. Overall, around 160 TCR beta chains were annotated as cytomegalovirus-associated.

The PCR had 60 Vbeta and 13 Jbeta primers. Sequencing was performed with immunoSEQ multiplex PCR; in TCRdb, only in-frame clones are kept and a portion is missing. The data hold about 130,000 clones, with 77% observed a single time. The germline CDR1 and CDR2 sequences are MNHEY and SMNVEV (reference sequence). After removal of 6 bases from V and 7 bases from J, the junction contained 11 bases not matched to a gene. This CDR3 is 15 amino acids long. Comment on this clone: What it binds is unknown.

Material for sequencing was PBMCs. This TCR was sampled from a male donor in good health and CMV-seropositive. The chain has TRBV27 and TRBJ1-4, with TRBD1 matching 7 bases. The CDR3 protein is CASRALTGPTEKLFF. Here the CDR3 DNA reads TGTGCCAGCAGGGCCTTGACAGGGCCAACTGAAAAACTGTTTTTT.